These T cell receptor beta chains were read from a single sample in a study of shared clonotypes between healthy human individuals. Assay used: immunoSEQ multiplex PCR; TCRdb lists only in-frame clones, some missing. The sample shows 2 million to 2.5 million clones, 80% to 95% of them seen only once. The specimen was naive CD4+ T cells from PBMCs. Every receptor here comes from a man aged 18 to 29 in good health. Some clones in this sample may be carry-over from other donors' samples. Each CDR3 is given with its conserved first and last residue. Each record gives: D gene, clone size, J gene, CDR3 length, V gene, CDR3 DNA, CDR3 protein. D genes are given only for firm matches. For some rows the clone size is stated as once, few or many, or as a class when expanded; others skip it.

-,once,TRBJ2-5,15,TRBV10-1,TGCGCCAGCAGCCTAGGACAGCCCGGACAAGAGACCCAGTACTTC,CASSLGQPGQETQYF
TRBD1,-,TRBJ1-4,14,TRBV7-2,TGTGCCAGCAGCCCACAGGGGGCGGAGGAAAAACTGTTTTTT,CASSPQGAEEKLFF
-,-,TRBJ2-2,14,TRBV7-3,TGTGCCAGCAGCTCTACAGTGAACACCGGGGAGCTGTTTTTT,CASSSTVNTGELFF
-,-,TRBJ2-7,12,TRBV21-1,TGTGCCAGCAGCAAAGTCTCCTACGAGCAGTACTTC,CASSKVSYEQYF
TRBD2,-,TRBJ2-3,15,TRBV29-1,TGCAGCGTTGAACCCCCGAGCGGGGGCACAGATACGCAGTATTTT,CSVEPPSGGTDTQYF
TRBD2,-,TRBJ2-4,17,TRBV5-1,TGCGCCAGCAGCTTGGAGGGACTAGCGGATGGTGGAAACATTCAGTACTTC,CASSLEGLADGGNIQYF
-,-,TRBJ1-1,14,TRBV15,TGTGCCACCAGCAGAGGAGGGAGAGGCACTGAAGCTTTCTTT,CATSRGGRGTEAFF
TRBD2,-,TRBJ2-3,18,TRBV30,TGTGCCTGGAGTGTATTGGGGCTAGCGGTGCCCGGTGGGCATACGCAGTATTTT,CAWSVLGLAVPGGHTQYF
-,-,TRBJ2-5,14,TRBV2,TGTGCCAGCAGCATCCATAGGTACCAAGAGACCCAGTACTTC,CASSIHRYQETQYF
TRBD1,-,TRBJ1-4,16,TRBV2,TGTGCCAGCAAGGGGGACAGGGGATTGACTAATGAAAAACTGTTTTTT,CASKGDRGLTNEKLFF
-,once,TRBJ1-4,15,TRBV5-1,TGCGCCAGCAGCGACAGGAGGGGGTATAATGAAAAACTGTTTTTT,CASSDRRGYNEKLFF
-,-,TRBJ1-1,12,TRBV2,TGTGCCAGCAGTGAAACAGGGACTGAAGCTTTCTTT,CASSETGTEAFF
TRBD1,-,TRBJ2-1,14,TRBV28,TGTGCCAGCAGTTTATCAGGGGGCCAGTTCGAGCAGTTCTTC,CASSLSGGQFEQFF
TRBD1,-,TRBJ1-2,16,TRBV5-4,TGTGCCAGCAGCCCGCGCCGGGACAGGGGGCCTGAGGGCTACACCTTC,CASSPRRDRGPEGYTF
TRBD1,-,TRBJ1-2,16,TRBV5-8,TGTGCCAGCAGCTTTGGGACAGGGTTATTCGACTATGGCTACACCTTC,CASSFGTGLFDYGYTF
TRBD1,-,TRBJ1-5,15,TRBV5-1,TGCGCCAGCAGCTTGGGACAGGGTAGCAATCAGCCCCAGCATTTT,CASSLGQGSNQPQHF
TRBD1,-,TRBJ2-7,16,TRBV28,TGTGCCAGCGTTAGCCCCACAGGGGGCGGATTGCGCGAGCAGTACTTC,CASVSPTGGGLREQYF
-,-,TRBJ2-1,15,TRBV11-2,TGTGCCAGCAGCTTCCTCGTAGTAGCGGAGTTCCCCGGGGTCTTC,CASSFLVVAEFPGVF
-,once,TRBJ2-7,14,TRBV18,TGTGCCAGCTCACCAGGGGTACAGACCTACGAGCAGTACTTC,CASSPGVQTYEQYF
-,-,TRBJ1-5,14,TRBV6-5,TGTGCCAGCAGTTACTCTAGTAGGGATCAGCCCCAGCATTTT,CASSYSSRDQPQHF
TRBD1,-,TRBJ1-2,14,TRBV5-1,TGCGCCAGCAGCCCGGACAGGACCTTCTATGGCTACACCTTC,CASSPDRTFYGYTF
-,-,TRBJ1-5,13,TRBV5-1,TGCGCCAGCAGCTTAGGGGCCCGCCAGCCCCAGCATTTT,CASSLGARQPQHF
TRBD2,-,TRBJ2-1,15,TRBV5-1,TGCGCCAGCAGCTTGGAAGATCGGGGGGGAAGACCGCAGTTCTTC,CASSLEDRGGRPQFF
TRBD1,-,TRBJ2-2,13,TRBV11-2,TGTGCCAGCAGCCCAGGACAGGGTGGGGAGCTGTTTTTT,CASSPGQGGELFF
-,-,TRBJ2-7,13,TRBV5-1,TGCGCCAGCAGCTTGGTCGGACAGAACGAGCAGTACTTC,CASSLVGQNEQYF
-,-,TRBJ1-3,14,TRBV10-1,TGCGCCAGCAGTGCCGATGTCCTAGGAAACACCATATATTTT,CASSADVLGNTIYF
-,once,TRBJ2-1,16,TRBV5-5,TGTGCCAGCAGCTCTCAGGGCGCCCAATCGAGCAATGAGCAGTTCTTC,CASSSQGAQSSNEQFF
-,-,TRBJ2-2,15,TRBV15,TGTGCCACCAGCAGAGACCTGGGGGGCGCCGGGGAGCTGTTTTTT,CATSRDLGGAGELFF
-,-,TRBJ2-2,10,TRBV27,TGTGCCAGCTCGACCGGGGAGCTGTTTTTT,CASSTGELFF
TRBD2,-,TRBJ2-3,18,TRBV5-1,TGCGCCAGCAGCTTGGCCGGGGGCGGTAGCGGGAACACAGATACGCAGTATTTT,CASSLAGGGSGNTDTQYF
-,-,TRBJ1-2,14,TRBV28,TGTGCCAGCAGTTTAAGTCCCACCAACTATGGCTACACCTTC,CASSLSPTNYGYTF
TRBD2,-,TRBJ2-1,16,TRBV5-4,TGTGCCAGCAGCTCAGCGGGAGGGAGCTCCTACAATGAGCAGTTCTTC,CASSSAGGSSYNEQFF
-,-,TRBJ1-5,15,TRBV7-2,TGTGCCAGCAGCTTAGGGGGGCTCAGCAATCAGCCCCAGCATTTT,CASSLGGLSNQPQHF
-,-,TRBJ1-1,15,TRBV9,TGTGCCAGCAGCGTCAACCGGGACCTGGGGACTGAAGCTTTCTTT,CASSVNRDLGTEAFF
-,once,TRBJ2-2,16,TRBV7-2,TGTGCCAGCAGCCGAACCCCCCCAGGGGGGACCGGGGAGCTGTTTTTT,CASSRTPPGGTGELFF
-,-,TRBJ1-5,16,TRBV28,TGTGCCAGCACCCAATGGGGCGGAAGTAGCAATCAGCCCCAGCATTTT,CASTQWGGSSNQPQHF
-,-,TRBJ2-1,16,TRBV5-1,TGCGCCAGCAGCTTGGAACCGGGGCACTCCTACAATGAGCAGTTCTTC,CASSLEPGHSYNEQFF